Listed here is a single TCR beta chain. Its cognate antigen is unknown. The CDR3 runs to 13 residues. V was clipped by 8 bases and J by 2 bases, with 13 bases between them. The data stem from a study of cytotoxic CD8 clonotypes in ibrutinib-treated CLL. The wider study: Response samples were obtained once patients had received a median 12 months of treatment, range 6 to 36.

Study-level points and caveats: Clonotypes that were public were uncommon, and they contracted or stayed stable on treatment.

The assay was immunoSEQ multiplex PCR, and TCRdb's table has in-frame clones only and misses some. This table holds 50,000 to 70,000 clones, approximately 54% found once. This specimen consisted of PBMCs, obtained at disease progression, from a patient treated with ibrutinib. The V gene is TRBV5-3, the J gene TRBJ1-2, with D tentatively TRBD1 (6 bases). TRBV5-3 belongs to the ORF category, with a function that is uncertain. The TCR sequence derives from a human donor with chronic lymphocytic leukemia. The chain's CDR3 is CASSPGANYGYTF. The CDR3 nucleotides read TGTGCCAGCAGCCCGGGGGCGAACTATGGCTACACCTTC.